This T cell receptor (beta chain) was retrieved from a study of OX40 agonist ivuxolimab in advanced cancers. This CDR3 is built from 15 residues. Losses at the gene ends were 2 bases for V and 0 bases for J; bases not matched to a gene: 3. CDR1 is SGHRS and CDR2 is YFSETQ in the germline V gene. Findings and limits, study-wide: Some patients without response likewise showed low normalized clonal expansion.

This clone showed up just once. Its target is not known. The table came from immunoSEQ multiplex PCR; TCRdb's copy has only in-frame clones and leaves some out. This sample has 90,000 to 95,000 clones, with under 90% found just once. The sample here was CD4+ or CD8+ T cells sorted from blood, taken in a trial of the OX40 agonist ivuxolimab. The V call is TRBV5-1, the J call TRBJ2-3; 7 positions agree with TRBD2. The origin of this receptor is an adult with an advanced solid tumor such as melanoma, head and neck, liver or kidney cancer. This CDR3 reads CASSFAGVSTDTQYF. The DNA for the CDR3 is TGCGCCAGCAGCTTCGCGGGGGTCAGCACAGATACGCAGTATTTT.